A single T cell receptor (beta chain) is shown here with its context. Its antigen is still unknown. The data stem from a study of somatic mutations in cytotoxic T cells in rheumatoid arthritis. Study observations and caveats: No age-related increase in CD8+ clonality was seen in healthy controls, but one was seen in rheumatoid arthritis patients.

CDR1 MDHEN and CDR2 SYDVKM come from the germline V gene. CDR3 length: 15 amino acids. The ends were cut back, 3 bases at V and 5 bases at J, with 15 bases in the middle. Original processing notes: Seldom did patient CD8+ clones exceeding 1% match published virus-specific TCRB sequences. Only in-frame clones appear in the TCRdb table, and some are missing; sequencing was by immunoSEQ multiplex PCR. The V and J calls and clone size come from that table; D and trimming were worked out from the DNA. Of fewer than 40,000 clones in the sample, around four fifths were seen once. This rearrangement joins TRBV28 to TRBJ2-3; no clear D gene. This clonotype was sampled from an adult with rheumatoid arthritis. Sequencing input: CD8+ T cells sorted from blood. CDR3 sequence: CASSLGYTDGDTQYF. CDR3 sequence (DNA): TGTGCCAGCAGTTTGGGGTACACGGATGGAGATACGCAGTATTTT.